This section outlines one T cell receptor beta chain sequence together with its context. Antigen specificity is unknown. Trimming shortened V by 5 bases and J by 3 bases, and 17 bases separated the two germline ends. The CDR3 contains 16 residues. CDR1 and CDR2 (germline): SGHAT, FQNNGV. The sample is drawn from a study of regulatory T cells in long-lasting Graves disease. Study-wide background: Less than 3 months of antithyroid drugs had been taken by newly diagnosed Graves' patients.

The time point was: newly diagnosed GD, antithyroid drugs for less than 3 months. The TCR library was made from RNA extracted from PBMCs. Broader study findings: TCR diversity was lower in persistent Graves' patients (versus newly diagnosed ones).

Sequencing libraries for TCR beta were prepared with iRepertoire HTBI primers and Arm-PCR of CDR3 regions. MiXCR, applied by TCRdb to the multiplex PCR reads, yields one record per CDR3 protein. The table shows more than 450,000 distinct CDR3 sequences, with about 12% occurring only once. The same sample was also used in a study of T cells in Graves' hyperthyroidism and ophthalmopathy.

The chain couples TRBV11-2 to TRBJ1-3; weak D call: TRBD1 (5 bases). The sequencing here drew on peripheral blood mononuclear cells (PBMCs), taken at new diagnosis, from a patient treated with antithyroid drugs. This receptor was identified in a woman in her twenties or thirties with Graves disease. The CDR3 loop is CASSPQGQVFGNTIYF. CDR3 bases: TGTGCCAGCAGCCCTCAGGGCCAGGTCTTTGGAAACACCATATATTTT.